The sequence of this T cell receptor (beta chain) was determined in a study of blood T cells in healthy people across ages. From germline, CDR1 is SNHLY and CDR2 FYNNEI. The length of the CDR3 is 15 residues. Trimming took 6 bases from V and 7 from J; bases not matched to a gene: 9. Next came a second PCR, run for about 7 to 12 cycles, which used a sample-barcoded 5' primer along with a J-beta primer mix. CDR3-containing paired-end reads numbering at least 2.5 million came from each sample. A single record per CDR3 protein comes from TCRdb applying MiXCR to the 5' RACE reads. The repertoire holds hundreds of thousands of distinct CDR3 sequences, 25% to 30% seen once, with 15% to 20% in the top ten.

The specimen was blood. The receptor comes from a woman of 80 years or more in good health. The J gene is TRBJ2-7, the V gene TRBV2, with 13 bases identical to TRBD2. The DNA of the CDR3 is TGTGCCAGCAGGCAACTAGCGGGGGGGCCGGTTGAGCAGTACTTC. It specifies CASRQLAGGPVEQYF.